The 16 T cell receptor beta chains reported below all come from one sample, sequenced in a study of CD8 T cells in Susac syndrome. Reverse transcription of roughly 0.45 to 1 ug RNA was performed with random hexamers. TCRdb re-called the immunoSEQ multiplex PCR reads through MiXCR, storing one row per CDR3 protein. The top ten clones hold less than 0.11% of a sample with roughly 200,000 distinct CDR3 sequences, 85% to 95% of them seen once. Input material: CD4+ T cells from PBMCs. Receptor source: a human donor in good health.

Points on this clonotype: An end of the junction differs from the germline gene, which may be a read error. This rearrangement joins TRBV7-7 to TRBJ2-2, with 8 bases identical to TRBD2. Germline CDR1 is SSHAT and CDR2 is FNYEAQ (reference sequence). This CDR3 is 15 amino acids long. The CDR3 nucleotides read TGTGCTAGCAGTTTCAGCGGGAGCGGGAACGGGGAGCTGTTTTTT. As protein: CASSFSGSGNGELFF.

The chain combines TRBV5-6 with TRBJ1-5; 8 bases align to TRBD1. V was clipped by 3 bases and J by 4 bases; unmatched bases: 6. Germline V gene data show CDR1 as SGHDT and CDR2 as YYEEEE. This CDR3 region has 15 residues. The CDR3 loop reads CASSSGTGQNQPQHF. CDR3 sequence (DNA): TGTGCCAGCAGCTCCGGGACAGGCCAGAATCAGCCCCAGCATTTT.

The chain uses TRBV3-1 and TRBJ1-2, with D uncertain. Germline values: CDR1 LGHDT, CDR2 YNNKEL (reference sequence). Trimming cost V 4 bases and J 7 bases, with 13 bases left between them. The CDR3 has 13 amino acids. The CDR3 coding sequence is TGTGCCAGCAGCCGCGGAGAGACATTTGGCTACACCTTC. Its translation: CASSRGETFGYTF.

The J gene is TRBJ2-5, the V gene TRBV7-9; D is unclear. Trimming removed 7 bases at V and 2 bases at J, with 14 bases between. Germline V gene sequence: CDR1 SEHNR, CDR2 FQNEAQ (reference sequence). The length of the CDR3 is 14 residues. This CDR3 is CASNPWAGQETQYF. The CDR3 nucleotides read TGTGCCAGCAACCCCTGGGCCGGACAAGAGACCCAGTACTTC. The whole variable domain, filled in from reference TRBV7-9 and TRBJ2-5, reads DTGVSQNPRHKITKRGQNVTFRCDPISEHNRLYWYRQTLGQGPEFLTYFQNEAQLEKSRLLSDRFSAERPKGSFSTLEIQRTEQGDSAMYLCASNPWAGQETQYFGPGTRLLVL.

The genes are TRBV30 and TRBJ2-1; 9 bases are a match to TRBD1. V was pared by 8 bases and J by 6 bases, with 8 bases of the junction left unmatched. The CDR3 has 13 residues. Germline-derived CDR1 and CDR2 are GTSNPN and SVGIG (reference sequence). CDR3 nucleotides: TGTGCCGGAAAGGGGACAGGGCTCAATGAGCAGTTCTTC. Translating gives CAGKGTGLNEQFF.

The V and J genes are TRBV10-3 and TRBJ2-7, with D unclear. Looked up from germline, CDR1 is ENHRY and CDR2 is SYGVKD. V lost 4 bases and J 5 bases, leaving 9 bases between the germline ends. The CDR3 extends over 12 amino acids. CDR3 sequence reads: CAISGLGNEQYV. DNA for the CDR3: TGTGCCATCAGTGGACTGGGGAACGAGCAGTACGTC.

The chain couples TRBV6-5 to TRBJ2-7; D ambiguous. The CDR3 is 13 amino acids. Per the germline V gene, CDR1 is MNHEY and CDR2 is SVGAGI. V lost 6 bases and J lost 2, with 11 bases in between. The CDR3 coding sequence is TGTGCCAGCAGACGTGACGGGCCCTACGAGCAGTACTTC. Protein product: CASRRDGPYEQYF.

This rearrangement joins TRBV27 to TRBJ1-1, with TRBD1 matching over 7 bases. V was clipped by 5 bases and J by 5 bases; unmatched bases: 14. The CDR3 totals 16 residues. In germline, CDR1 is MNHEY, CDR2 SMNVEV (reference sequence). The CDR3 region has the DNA TGTGCCAGCAGTCCCCCCCCGACAGGGAGAGGGACTGAAGCTTTCTTT. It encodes CASSPPPTGRGTEAFF.

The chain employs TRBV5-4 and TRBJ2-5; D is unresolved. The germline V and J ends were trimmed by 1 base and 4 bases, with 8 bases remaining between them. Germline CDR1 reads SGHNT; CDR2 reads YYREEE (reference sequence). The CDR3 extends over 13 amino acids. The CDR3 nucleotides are TGTGCCAGCAGCTTGTTAGTGACAGAGACCCAGTACTTC. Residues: CASSLLVTETQYF.

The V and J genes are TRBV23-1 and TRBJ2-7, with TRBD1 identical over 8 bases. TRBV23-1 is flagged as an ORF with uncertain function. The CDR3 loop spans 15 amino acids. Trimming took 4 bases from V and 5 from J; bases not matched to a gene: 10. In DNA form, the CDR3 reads TGCGCCAGCAGTCGCGGGGCAGGGGGCTTGAACGAGCAGTACTTC. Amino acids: CASSRGAGGLNEQYF.

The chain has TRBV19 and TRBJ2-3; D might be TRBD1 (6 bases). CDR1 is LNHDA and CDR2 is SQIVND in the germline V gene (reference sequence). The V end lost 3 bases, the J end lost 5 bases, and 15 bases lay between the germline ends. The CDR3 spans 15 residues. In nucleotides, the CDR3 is TGTGCCAGTAGTATGGACAGCGAGGTAGGAGATACGCAGTATTTT. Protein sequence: CASSMDSEVGDTQYF.

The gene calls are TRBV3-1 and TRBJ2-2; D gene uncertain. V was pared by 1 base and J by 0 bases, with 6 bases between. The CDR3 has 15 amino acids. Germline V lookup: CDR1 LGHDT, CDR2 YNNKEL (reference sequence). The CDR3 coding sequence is TGTGCCAGCAGCCAAGGGCTATCGAACACCGGGGAGCTGTTTTTT. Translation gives CASSQGLSNTGELFF. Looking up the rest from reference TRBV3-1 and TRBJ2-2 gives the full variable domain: DTAVSQTPKYLVTQMGNDKSIKCEQNLGHDTMYWYKQDSKKFLKIMFSYNNKELIINETVPNRFSPKSPDKAHLNLHINSLELGDSAVYFCASSQGLSNTGELFFGEGSRLTVL.

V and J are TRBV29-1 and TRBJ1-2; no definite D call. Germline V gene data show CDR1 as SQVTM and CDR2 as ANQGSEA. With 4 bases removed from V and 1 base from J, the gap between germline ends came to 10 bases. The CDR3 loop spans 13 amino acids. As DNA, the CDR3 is TGCAGCGTTGGCAGAAGAAATAACTATGGCTACACCTTC. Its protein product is CSVGRRNNYGYTF.

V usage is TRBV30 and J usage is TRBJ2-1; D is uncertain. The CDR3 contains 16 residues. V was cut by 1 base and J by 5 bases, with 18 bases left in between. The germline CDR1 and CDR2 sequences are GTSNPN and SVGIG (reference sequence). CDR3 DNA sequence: TGTGCCTGGAGTGCCTCGGTCCTAAGTCCCCACAATGAGCAGTTCTTC. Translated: CAWSASVLSPHNEQFF.

CDR3 bases: TGCAGTGCCAGACTAGTTGACAATGAGCAGTTCTTC. Its protein product is CSARLVDNEQFF. This sequence joins TRBV20-1 and TRBJ2-1, with D maybe TRBD2 (6 bases). Per the germline V gene, CDR1 is DFQATT and CDR2 is SNEGSKA (reference sequence). The V end lost 6 bases, the J end lost 5 bases, and 11 bases lay between the germline ends. CDR3 length: 12 residues.

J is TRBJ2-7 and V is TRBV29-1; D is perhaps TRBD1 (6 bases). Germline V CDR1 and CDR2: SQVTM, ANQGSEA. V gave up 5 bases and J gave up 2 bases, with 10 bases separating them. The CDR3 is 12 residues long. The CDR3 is CSVWTAAYEQYF. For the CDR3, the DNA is TGCAGCGTTTGGACAGCAGCCTACGAGCAGTACTTC.